The clone carrying this T cell receptor beta chain came up once. This record comes from a study of blood T cell repertoires in COVID-19. Study-level background: PBMCs, B-cell-depleted T cells, or T cells provided the cDNA or gDNA that made up the material.

The trim removed 5 bases at V and 4 bases at J, leaving 5 bases unmatched. The CDR3 has 14 amino acids. Per germline, CDR1 MNHEY and CDR2 SVGAGI. Original methodology: Amplification of reference gene primers provided the estimated nucleated cell counts. Clones were sequenced by immunoSEQ multiplex PCR, and TCRdb holds only the in-frame ones, with some missing. D and trimming come from the DNA, and the V and J calls and clone size come from that table. The sample consists of 60,000 to 65,000 clones, approximately 90% of them appearing once. The sequencing input was peripheral blood. The origin of this receptor is a woman aged 80 or over with active COVID-19. The chain couples TRBV6-5 to TRBJ2-3; 8 bases line up with TRBD1. CDR3 protein: CASSNPGGPDTQYF. In DNA, the CDR3 is TGTGCCAGCAGTAACCCAGGGGGCCCAGATACGCAGTATTTT.